These T cell receptor beta chains were read from a single sample in a study of CD8+CD57+ T cells in acquired aplastic anemia. One entry per CDR3 protein, called by TCRdb with MiXCR from the reads. Among 150,000 to 200,000 distinct CDR3 sequences listed, less than 50% were seen once. Material for sequencing was sorted CD4+, CD8+, or CD8+CD57+ T cells (not recorded which) from PBMCs. The receptor set was obtained from a human donor with aplastic anemia. Each CDR3 is given with its conserved first and last residue. Each record gives: J gene, D gene, V gene, CDR3 protein. The D gene is left open where the match is weak.

TRBJ2-5 TRBD2 TRBV25-1 CASRREAGGRETQYF
TRBJ1-5 TRBD1 TRBV6-1 CASRPDRGYQPQHF
TRBJ2-5 TRBD2 TRBV2 CASRGGGGETQYF
TRBJ1-2 TRBD1 TRBV20-1 CSARTTGIDGYTF
TRBJ2-3 TRBD1 TRBV12-3/TRBV12-4 CASSTSPGTVGDTQYF
TRBJ2-1 TRBD2 TRBV24-1 CATRSSGKSQFDEQFF
TRBJ1-2 . TRBV10-3 CAISESRDGYTF
TRBJ1-1 TRBD1 TRBV20-1 CSAPRDRGQTEAFF
TRBJ1-6 . TRBV3-1 CASSPSRGPLHF
TRBJ2-7 TRBD1 TRBV15 CATSSESGQGLEQYF
TRBJ1-1 TRBD1 TRBV2 CASWDRGMETEAFF
TRBJ1-3 TRBD1 TRBV15 CATSPEGQGAMGNTIYF
TRBJ2-7 . TRBV7-9 CASSLARVPEQYF
TRBJ2-1 . TRBV11-2 CASSRGSDGSQFF
TRBJ1-2 . TRBV11-2 CASSEGVRVASFYGYTF
TRBJ2-7 TRBD2 TRBV27 CASSLLSSGSYEQYF
TRBJ1-6 . TRBV27 CASSLSPYGGGNSPLHF
TRBJ2-7 . TRBV19 CASSIDRGYEQYF
TRBJ2-7 . TRBV7-2 CASSLADEQYF
TRBJ2-7 . TRBV7-3 CASSPGLSYEQYF
TRBJ1-2 . TRBV27 CASRAAGHYGYTF
TRBJ2-7 . TRBV11-2 CASSFGGPSYEQYF
TRBJ1-5 . TRBV27 CASSPRPPGNQPQHF
TRBJ2-7 TRBD1 TRBV19 CASSTLGQLTYEQYF
TRBJ2-5 . TRBV7-9 CASSRSPQETQYF
TRBJ2-7 . TRBV10-3 CASSPKGYEQYF
TRBJ1-2 TRBD1 TRBV25-1 CASSEGTGGVYGYTF
TRBJ2-7 TRBD1 TRBV6-5 CASSYDVRGLSEQYF
TRBJ2-3 . TRBV18 CASSPNLGGPSTDTQYF
TRBJ2-3 . TRBV28 CASLGITDTQYF
TRBJ2-5 TRBD2 TRBV2 CASSSLLAGGGTQYF
TRBJ2-7 TRBD1 TRBV15 CATSSGSSGTGGGQYF
TRBJ2-3 TRBD1 TRBV5-1 CASSLEAGGRDTQYF
TRBJ1-1 TRBD1 TRBV2 CASRGQYQNTEAFF
TRBJ1-1 . TRBV12-3/TRBV12-4 CASSRTNTEAFF
TRBJ1-2 . TRBV6-1 CASRAGTADNYGYTF
TRBJ2-5 TRBD1 TRBV7-8 CASSLDRGRMSETQYF